This T cell receptor beta chain appears in the sequencing data of a study of shared clonotypes between healthy human individuals. The wider study: Researchers drew samples from two women and a few men aged 18 to 49.

In regard to this clone: Other DNA sequences in the sample encode the same CDR3.

This CDR3 is built from 15 residues. V lost 1 base to trimming and J lost 0 bases, with 8 bases between them. The V gene's germline CDR1 is SNHLY and CDR2 FYNNEI. Repertoires were generated with immunoSEQ multiplex PCR, while TCRdb's copy carries only in-frame clones and drops some. This table has millions of clones, around 96% appearing once. CD8 cells regarded as naive lacked CD45RO, were positively chosen for CCR7, and omitted terminally differentiated effector memory CD45RA+ cells. Only Caucasian adults living in Nashville, Tennessee made up the donor group. The origin of this receptor is a man aged 18 to 30 in good health. Input material: naive CD8+ T cells sorted from blood. The gene calls are TRBV2 and TRBJ2-3, with unresolved D. Here the CDR3 reads CASSEGASSTDTQYF. DNA for the CDR3: TGTGCCAGCAGTGAAGGGGCCTCTAGCACAGATACGCAGTATTTT.